Listed below are T cell receptor beta chains from one sample, sequenced in a study of PD-1 blockade in classical Hodgkin lymphoma. Profiled with immunoSEQ multiplex PCR; TCRdb holds only in-frame clones, not every one. This sample has roughly 31,000 clones, with more than 80% found just once. Source material: CD4+ T cells from blood. These receptors were obtained from a human donor with classical Hodgkin lymphoma. Both conserved end residues are part of each CDR3. The D gene is left open where the match is weak. Clone sizes are given selectively: once, few, many, or a class where the clone is expanded.

v_call	clone_size	d_call	j_call	cdr3_nt	cdr3_aa
TRBV11-2	.	.	TRBJ2-3	TGTGCCAGCAGACGGGCTTACACAGATACGCAGTATTTT	CASRRAYTDTQYF
TRBV7-3	.	.	TRBJ2-2	TGTGCCAGCAGCTTTTCGGACAAAGGGGAGCTGTTTTTT	CASSFSDKGELFF
TRBV11-3	.	.	TRBJ2-1	TGTGCCAGCAGCCCCTCGGGGAGCTCCTACAATGAGCAGTTCTTC	CASSPSGSSYNEQFF
TRBV7-9	.	.	TRBJ1-1	TGTGCCAGCAGCTACGACACTGAAGCTTTCTTT	CASSYDTEAFF
TRBV5-1	.	.	TRBJ1-1	TGCGCCAGCAGCTTGGTAATGGAGAGGAACACTGAAGCTTTCTTT	CASSLVMERNTEAFF
TRBV11-2	.	.	TRBJ1-5	TGTGCCAGCAGCTTAAACAGCAATCAGCCCCAGCATTTT	CASSLNSNQPQHF
TRBV18	.	TRBD1	TRBJ2-1	TGTGCCAGCTCACCCGAGACAGGGTATCGCGATGAGCAGTTCTTC	CASSPETGYRDEQFF
TRBV6-1	.	TRBD2	TRBJ2-3	TGTGCCAGCAGTGTAGGACTAGCGGGCACAGATACGCAGTATTTT	CASSVGLAGTDTQYF
TRBV6-1	.	.	TRBJ2-1	TGTGCCAGCAGTGCCGGGGGCGGTTACAATGAGCAGTTCTTC	CASSAGGGYNEQFF
TRBV20-1	few	.	TRBJ1-1	TGCAGTGCTCAAGTGAACACTGAAGCTTTCTTT	CSAQVNTEAFF
TRBV6-6	.	TRBD1	TRBJ2-7	TGTGCCAGCAGTTCCCGGGACAGGGCCTACGAGCAGTACTTC	CASSSRDRAYEQYF
TRBV7-3	.	.	TRBJ2-7	TGTGCCAGCAGCCTCCCAGGGGGGGCCTCCTACGAGCAGTACTTC	CASSLPGGASYEQYF
TRBV6-6	once	TRBD1	TRBJ2-5	TGTGCCAGCAGTCCCCGGACAGGGGGGGTACAAGAGACCCAGTACTTC	CASSPRTGGVQETQYF
TRBV19	once	TRBD2	TRBJ2-7	TGTGCCAGTAGTATATCGCGGGACTACTCCTACGAGCAGTACTTC	CASSISRDYSYEQYF
TRBV5-1	.	.	TRBJ1-3	TGCGCCAGCAGCTTGGCCGGGGGGCGCTCTGGAAACACCATATATTTT	CASSLAGGRSGNTIYF
TRBV10-1	.	TRBD2	TRBJ2-1	TGCGCCAGCAGTGGGGGGACTAGTCGCAATGAGCAGTTCTTC	CASSGGTSRNEQFF
TRBV30	.	.	TRBJ2-2	TGTGCCTGGGCGTTCGGTGGGACCACCGGGGAGCTGTTTTTT	CAWAFGGTTGELFF
TRBV28	.	.	TRBJ2-7	TGTGCCAGCAGTTTGGGGGGTGGCACCACCTACGAGCAGTACTTC	CASSLGGGTTYEQYF
TRBV19	.	.	TRBJ2-7	TGTGCCAGTAGTATTGGGCGGGCGGCCTACGAGCAGTACTTC	CASSIGRAAYEQYF
TRBV10-3	.	TRBD2	TRBJ2-7	TGTGCCATCAGTGAGTCGGCTAGCGGGACGACCTCCTACGAGCAGTACTTC	CAISESASGTTSYEQYF
TRBV6-1	.	.	TRBJ1-3	TGTGCCAGCAGTGAAGCGTGGGCAGGAAACACCATATATTTT	CASSEAWAGNTIYF
TRBV20-1	.	.	TRBJ2-7	TGCAGTGCTAGTGGGAACTACGAGCAGTACTTC	CSASGNYEQYF
TRBV6-5	.	TRBD1	TRBJ2-1	TGTGCCAGCAAGGCAGGGGGTTTCGTCTATGAGCAGTTCTTC	CASKAGGFVYEQFF
TRBV28	.	.	TRBJ1-1	TGTGCCAGCAGTAGGGTATTGGGAGGTGCTGAAGCTTTCTTT	CASSRVLGGAEAFF
TRBV6-5	.	TRBD1	TRBJ2-3	TGTGCCAGCAGTGGGGGACAGACAGATACGCAGTATTTT	CASSGGQTDTQYF
TRBV7-2	once	.	TRBJ1-3	TGTGCCAGCAGCCGAACGGGAGGCGGAAACACCATATATTTT	CASSRTGGGNTIYF
TRBV19	.	.	TRBJ2-1	TGTGCCAGTAGCTACCGTCCTTTCAATGAGCAGTTCTTC	CASSYRPFNEQFF
TRBV7-2	.	TRBD1	TRBJ1-5	TGTGCCAGCAGCTTTACAGGGGCTGGGAATCAGCCCCAGCATTTT	CASSFTGAGNQPQHF
TRBV5-1	.	.	TRBJ2-1	TGCGCCAGCAGCCGCTCGGATGAGCAGTTCTTC	CASSRSDEQFF
TRBV6-1	.	TRBD1	TRBJ1-4	TGTGCCAGCAGTGAAGGACAGGGTTGGGAAAAACTGTTTTTT	CASSEGQGWEKLFF
TRBV7-2	.	.	TRBJ2-7	TGTGCCAGCAGCTTATGGGCCGTGGCAGGAGAGCAGTACTTC	CASSLWAVAGEQYF
TRBV28	.	.	TRBJ2-7	TGTGCCAGCTCCACAAACTACGAGCAGTACTTC	CASSTNYEQYF
TRBV6-6	.	.	TRBJ1-5	TGTGCCAGCAGTTCCGGAGATCAGCCCCAGCATTTT	CASSSGDQPQHF
TRBV10-3	.	TRBD2	TRBJ2-7	TGTGCCATCAGTAGCGGGAACTACGAGCAGTACTTC	CAISSGNYEQYF
TRBV7-2	.	TRBD2	TRBJ2-1	TGTGCCAGCACCCTTATTAGCGGGAGCCCCTACAATGAGCAGTTCTTC	CASTLISGSPYNEQFF
TRBV5-1	.	.	TRBJ2-7	TGCGCCAGCAGCTTTCAATACGGGACGCAGTCCTACGAGCAGTACTTC	CASSFQYGTQSYEQYF
TRBV12-5	.	.	TRBJ2-1	TGTGCTAGTGGTTCCGGGACTCACTACAATGAGCAGTTCTTC	CASGSGTHYNEQFF
TRBV29-1	.	.	TRBJ2-2	TGCAGCGTTGTGGGTTTGGAATACACCGGGGAGCTGTTTTTT	CSVVGLEYTGELFF
TRBV2	.	.	TRBJ1-5	TGTGCCAGCAGAGTCGACCGCTCCGGCAATCAGCCCCAGCATTTT	CASRVDRSGNQPQHF
TRBV10-3	.	TRBD2	TRBJ2-1	TGTGCCATCAGTGAAGGGCTAGCGGATTACAATGAGCAGTTCTTC	CAISEGLADYNEQFF
TRBV14	.	.	TRBJ2-1	TGTGCCAGCAGCCAAGACCGGGTTGAGCAGTTCTTC	CASSQDRVEQFF
TRBV10-3	.	TRBD2	TRBJ2-1	TGTGCCATCAGTGCAGCGGGAGGGAAAGAGGGTGAGCAGTTCTTC	CAISAAGGKEGEQFF
TRBV28	.	.	TRBJ1-1	TGTGCCAGCAGTCCCCGAGGGGTACTAGGGAACACTGAAGCTTTCTTT	CASSPRGVLGNTEAFF
TRBV4-3	.	.	TRBJ1-2	TGCGCCAGCAGCCAAGAATCAGCAGGACACTATGGCTACACCTTC	CASSQESAGHYGYTF
TRBV4-2	few	TRBD1	TRBJ2-7	TGTGCCAGCAGCCATATAGCCCGGGACAGCTCCTACGAGCAGTACTTC	CASSHIARDSSYEQYF
TRBV28	.	TRBD1	TRBJ2-2	TGTGCCAGCACCCCTGGCGGGACAGGGACGAACACCGGGGAGCTGTTTTTT	CASTPGGTGTNTGELFF
TRBV6-5	.	.	TRBJ1-4	TGTGCCAGCAGCCCCGATCACCAGGGAAAACTGTTTTTT	CASSPDHQGKLFF
TRBV7-8	.	.	TRBJ2-7	TGTGCCAGCAGCTTAGAAGTGGGGAGGGAGCAGTACTTC	CASSLEVGREQYF
TRBV7-2	.	.	TRBJ1-1	TGTGCCAGCAGCTTAGGGGGGCCATTGAACACTGAAGCTTTCTTT	CASSLGGPLNTEAFF